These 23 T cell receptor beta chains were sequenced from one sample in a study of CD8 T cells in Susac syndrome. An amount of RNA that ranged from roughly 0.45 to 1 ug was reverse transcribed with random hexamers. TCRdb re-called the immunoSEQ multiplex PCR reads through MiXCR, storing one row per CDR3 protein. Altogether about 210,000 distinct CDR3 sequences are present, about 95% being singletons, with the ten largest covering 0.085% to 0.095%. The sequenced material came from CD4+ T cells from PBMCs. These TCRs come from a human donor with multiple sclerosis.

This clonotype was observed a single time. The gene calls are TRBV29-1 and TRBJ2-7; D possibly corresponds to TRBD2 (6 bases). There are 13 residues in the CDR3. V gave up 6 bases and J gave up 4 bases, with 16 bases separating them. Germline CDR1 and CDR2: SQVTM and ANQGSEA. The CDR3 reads CSVSGTLTYEQYF. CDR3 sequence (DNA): TGCAGCGTGTCCGGGACTTTAACTTACGAGCAGTACTTC.

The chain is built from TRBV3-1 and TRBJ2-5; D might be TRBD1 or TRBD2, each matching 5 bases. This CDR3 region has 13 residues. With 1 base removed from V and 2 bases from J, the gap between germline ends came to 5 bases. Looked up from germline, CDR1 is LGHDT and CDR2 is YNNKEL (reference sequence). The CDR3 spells CASSQGGQETQYF. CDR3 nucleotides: TGTGCCAGCAGCCAAGGGGGGCAAGAGACCCAGTACTTC.

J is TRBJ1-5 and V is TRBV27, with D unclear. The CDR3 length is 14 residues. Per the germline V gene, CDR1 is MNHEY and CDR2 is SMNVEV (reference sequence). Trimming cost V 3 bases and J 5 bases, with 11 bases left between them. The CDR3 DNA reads TGTGCCAGCAGTTTCAGAGGGATCCATCAGCCCCAGCATTTT. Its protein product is CASSFRGIHQPQHF.

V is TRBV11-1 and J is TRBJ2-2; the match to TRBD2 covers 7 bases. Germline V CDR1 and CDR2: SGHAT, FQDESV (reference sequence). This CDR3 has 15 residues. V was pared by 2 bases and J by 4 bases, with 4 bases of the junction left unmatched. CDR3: CASSLLAVATGELFF. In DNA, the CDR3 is TGTGCCAGCAGCTTACTAGCGGTGGCCACCGGGGAGCTGTTTTTT. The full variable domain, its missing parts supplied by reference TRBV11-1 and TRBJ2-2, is EAEVAQSPRYKITEKSQAVAFWCDPISGHATLYWYRQILGQGPELLVQFQDESVVDDSQLPKDRFSAERLKGVDSTLKIQPAELGDSAMYLCASSLLAVATGELFFGEGSRLTVL.

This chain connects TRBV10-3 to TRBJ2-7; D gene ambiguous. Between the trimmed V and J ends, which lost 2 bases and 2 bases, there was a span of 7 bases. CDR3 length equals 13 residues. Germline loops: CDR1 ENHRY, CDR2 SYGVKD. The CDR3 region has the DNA TGTGCCATCAGTGAGGACACAACCTACGAGCAGTACTTC. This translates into CAISEDTTYEQYF.

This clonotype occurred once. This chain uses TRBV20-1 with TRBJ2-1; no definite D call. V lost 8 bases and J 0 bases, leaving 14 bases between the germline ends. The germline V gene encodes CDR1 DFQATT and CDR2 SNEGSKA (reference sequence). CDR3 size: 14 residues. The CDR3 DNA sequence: TGCAGTACTCAGGACCCCCTCTCCTACAATGAGCAGTTCTTC. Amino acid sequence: CSTQDPLSYNEQFF.

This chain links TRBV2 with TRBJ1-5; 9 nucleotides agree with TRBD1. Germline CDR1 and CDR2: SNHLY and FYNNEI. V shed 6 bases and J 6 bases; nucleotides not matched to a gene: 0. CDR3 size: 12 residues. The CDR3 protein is CASRQGAQPQHF. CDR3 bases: TGTGCCAGCAGACAGGGGGCTCAGCCCCAGCATTTT.

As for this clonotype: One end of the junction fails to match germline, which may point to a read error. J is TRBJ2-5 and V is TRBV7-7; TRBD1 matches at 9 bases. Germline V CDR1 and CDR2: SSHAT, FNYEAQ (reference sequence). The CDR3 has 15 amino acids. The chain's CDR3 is CASSPTGGGGETQYF. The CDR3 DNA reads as TGTGCTAGCAGCCCAACAGGGGGCGGTGGAGAGACCCAGTACTTC.

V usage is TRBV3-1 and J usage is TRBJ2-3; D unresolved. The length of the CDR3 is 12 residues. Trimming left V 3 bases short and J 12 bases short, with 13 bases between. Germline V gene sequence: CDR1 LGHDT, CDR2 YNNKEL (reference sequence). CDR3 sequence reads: CASSHPPSGQYF. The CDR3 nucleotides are TGTGCCAGCAGCCACCCGCCGTCAGGCCAGTATTTT.

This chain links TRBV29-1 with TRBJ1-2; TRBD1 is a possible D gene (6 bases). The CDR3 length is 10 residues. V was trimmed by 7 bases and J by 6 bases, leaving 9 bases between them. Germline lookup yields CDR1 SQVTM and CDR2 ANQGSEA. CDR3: CSAGDNGYTF. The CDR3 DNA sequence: TGCAGCGCAGGGGATAATGGCTACACCTTC.

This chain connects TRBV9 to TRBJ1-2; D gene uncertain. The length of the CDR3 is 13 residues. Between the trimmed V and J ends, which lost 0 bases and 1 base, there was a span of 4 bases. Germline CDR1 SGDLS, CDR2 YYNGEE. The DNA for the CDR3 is TGTGCCAGCAGCGTAGCAGATAACTATGGCTACACCTTC. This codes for CASSVADNYGYTF.

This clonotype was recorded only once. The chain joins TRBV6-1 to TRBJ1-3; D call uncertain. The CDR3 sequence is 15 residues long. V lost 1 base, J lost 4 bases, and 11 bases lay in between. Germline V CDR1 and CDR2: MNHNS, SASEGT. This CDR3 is CASSEVGGRGNTIYF. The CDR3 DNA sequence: TGTGCCAGCAGTGAAGTGGGAGGGCGCGGAAACACCATATATTTT.

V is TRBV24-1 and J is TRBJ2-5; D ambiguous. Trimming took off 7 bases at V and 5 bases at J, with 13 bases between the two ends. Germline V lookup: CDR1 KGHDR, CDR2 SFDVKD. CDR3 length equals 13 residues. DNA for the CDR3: TGTGCCACCAGCCCCGGACCATGGGAGACCCAGTACTTC. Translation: CATSPGPWETQYF.

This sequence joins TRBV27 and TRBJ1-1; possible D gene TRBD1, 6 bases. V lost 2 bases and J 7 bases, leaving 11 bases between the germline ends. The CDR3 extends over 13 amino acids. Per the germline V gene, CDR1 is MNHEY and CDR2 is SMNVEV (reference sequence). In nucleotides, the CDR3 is TGTGCCAGCAGTTTACAGGGGAAAATTGAAGCTTTCTTT. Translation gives CASSLQGKIEAFF.

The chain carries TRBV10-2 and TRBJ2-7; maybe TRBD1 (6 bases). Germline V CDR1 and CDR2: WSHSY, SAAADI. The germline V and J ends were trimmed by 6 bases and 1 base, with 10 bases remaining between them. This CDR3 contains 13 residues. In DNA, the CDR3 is TGCGCCAGCAGGTTAGGGACATCCTACGAGCAGTACTTC. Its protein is CASRLGTSYEQYF.

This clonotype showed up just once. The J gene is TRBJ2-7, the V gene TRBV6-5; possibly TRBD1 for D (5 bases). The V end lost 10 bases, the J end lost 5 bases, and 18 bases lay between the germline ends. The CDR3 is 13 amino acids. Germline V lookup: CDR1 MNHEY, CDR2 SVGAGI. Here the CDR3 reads CATIPPGSNEQYF. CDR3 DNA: TGTGCCACCATACCCCCAGGGTCCAACGAGCAGTACTTC.

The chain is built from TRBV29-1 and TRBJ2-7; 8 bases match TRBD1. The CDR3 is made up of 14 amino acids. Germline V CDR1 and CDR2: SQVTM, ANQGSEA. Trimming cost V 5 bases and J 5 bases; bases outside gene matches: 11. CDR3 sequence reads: CSVRQRQGADEQYF. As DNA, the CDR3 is TGCAGCGTTAGGCAACGGCAGGGGGCTGACGAGCAGTACTTC.

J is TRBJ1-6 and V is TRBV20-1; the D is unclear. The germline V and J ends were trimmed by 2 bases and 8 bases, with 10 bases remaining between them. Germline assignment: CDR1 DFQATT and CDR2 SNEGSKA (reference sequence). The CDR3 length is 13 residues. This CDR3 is CSARWEWDSPLHF. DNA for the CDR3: TGCAGTGCTAGATGGGAGTGGGATTCACCCCTCCACTTT.

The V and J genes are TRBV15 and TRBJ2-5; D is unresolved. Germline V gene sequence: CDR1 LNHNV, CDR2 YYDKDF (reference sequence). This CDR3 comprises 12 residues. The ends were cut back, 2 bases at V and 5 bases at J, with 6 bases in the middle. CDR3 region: CATSRPEETQYF. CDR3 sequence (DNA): TGTGCCACCAGCAGACCTGAGGAGACCCAGTACTTC.

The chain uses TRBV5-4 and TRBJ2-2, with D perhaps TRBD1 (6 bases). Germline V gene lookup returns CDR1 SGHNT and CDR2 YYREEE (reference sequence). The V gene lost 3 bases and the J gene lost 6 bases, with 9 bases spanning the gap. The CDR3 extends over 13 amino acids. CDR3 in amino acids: CASSSQGSGELFF. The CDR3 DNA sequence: TGTGCCAGCAGCTCACAGGGCTCCGGGGAGCTGTTTTTT.

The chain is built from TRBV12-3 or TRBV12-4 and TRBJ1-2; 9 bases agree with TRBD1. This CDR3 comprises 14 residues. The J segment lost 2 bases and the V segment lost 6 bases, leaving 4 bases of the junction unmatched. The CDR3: CASRVDRGNYGYTF. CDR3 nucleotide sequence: TGTGCCAGCAGGGTGGACAGGGGAAACTATGGCTACACCTTC.

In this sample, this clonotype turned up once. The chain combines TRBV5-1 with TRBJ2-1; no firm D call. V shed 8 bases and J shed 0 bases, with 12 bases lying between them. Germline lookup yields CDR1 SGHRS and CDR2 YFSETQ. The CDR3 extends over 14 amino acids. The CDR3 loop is CASGTVSSYNEQFF. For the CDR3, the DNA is TGCGCCAGTGGCACTGTGAGCTCCTACAATGAGCAGTTCTTC. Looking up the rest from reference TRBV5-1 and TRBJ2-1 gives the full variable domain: KAGVTQTPRYLIKTRGQQVTLSCSPISGHRSVSWYQQTPGQGLQFLFEYFSETQRNKGNFPGRFSGRQFSNSRSEMNVSTLELGDSALYLCASGTVSSYNEQFFGPGTRLTVL.

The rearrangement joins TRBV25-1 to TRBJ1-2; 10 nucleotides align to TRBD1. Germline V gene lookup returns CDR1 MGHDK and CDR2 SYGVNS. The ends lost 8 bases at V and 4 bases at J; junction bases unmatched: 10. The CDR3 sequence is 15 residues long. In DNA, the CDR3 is TGTGCCAGCTCTGGGACAGGGGATAATAGCTATGGCTACACCTTC. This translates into CASSGTGDNSYGYTF.